This T cell receptor beta chain was profiled in a study of T cells after posttransplantation cyclophosphamide. Overall study findings and caveats: Tissue-infiltrating T cells from skin or gut overlapped little with blood T cells. Recipient CMV seropositivity and CMV reactivation strongly tracked TRB clonality.

Busulfan-fludarabine conditioning, marrow transplant, and cyclophosphamide on days +3 and +4 were administered. About this clone: The antigen is unknown.

Assay used: immunoSEQ multiplex PCR; TCRdb lists only in-frame clones, some missing. In the table there are around 22,000 clones, 86% of which are singletons. Sequenced material: PBMCs, taken after allogeneic stem cell transplant with posttransplant cyclophosphamide. The origin of this receptor is a female patient younger than 45 who received an allogeneic stem cell transplant from an unrelated donor, was CMV-positive, and had no GVHD. Among the T cells, some may be from the graft donor.

CDR3 residues: CASSIGTSAWYEQYF. For the CDR3, the DNA is TGTGCCAGCAGCATAGGGACTAGCGCTTGGTACGAGCAGTACTTC. The rearrangement joins TRBV7-2 to TRBJ2-7; 10 bases fit TRBD2. The CDR3 has 15 amino acids. The ends lost 5 bases at V and 4 bases at J; junction bases unmatched: 8. The germline CDR1 and CDR2 sequences are SGHTA and FQGNSA.